This TCR beta chain stems from a study of CD8 T cells in Susac syndrome. General study results and limits: The number of individuals included in the study's TCR sequencing and HLA analysis was acknowledged as relatively small.

Germline V gene lookup returns CDR1 GTSNPN and CDR2 SVGIG (reference sequence). The CDR3 runs 14 residues. V lost 1 base, J lost 0 bases, and 8 bases lay in between. RNA in amounts of roughly 0.5 to 1 ug was reverse transcribed with random hexamers. TCRdb called the immunoSEQ multiplex PCR reads again in MiXCR, with one record for every CDR3 protein. The data contain 71,000 or so distinct CDR3 sequences, 95% to 96% of them singletons. Details on this clonotype: The antigen is unknown.

This TCR was recovered from a human donor with multiple sclerosis. The source material was CD4+ T cells from PBMCs. The V gene is TRBV30, the J gene TRBJ2-3; D not certain. CDR3 protein: CAWSGLRSTDTQYF. The CDR3 DNA sequence: TGTGCCTGGAGTGGCCTCCGGAGCACAGATACGCAGTATTTT. The full variable domain, rest sourced from reference TRBV30 and TRBJ2-3, is SQTIHQWPATLVQPVGSPLSLECTVEGTSNPNLYWYRQAAGRGLQLLFYSVGIGQISSEVPQNLSASRPQDRQFILSSKKLLLSDSGFYLCAWSGLRSTDTQYFGPGTRLTVL.